The 20 T cell receptor beta chains below all came from one sample that was sequenced in a study of blood T cell repertoires in COVID-19. Data came from immunoSEQ multiplex PCR; TCRdb stores just in-frame clones and leaves some out. The sample has hundreds of thousands of clones, 89% seen once. The specimen was peripheral blood. The receptors were gathered from a man in his sixties who had recovered from COVID-19.

J is TRBJ2-7 and V is TRBV4-1; TRBD1 agrees at 10 bases. After removal of 3 bases from V and 7 bases from J, the junction contained 9 bases not matched to a gene. Germline CDR1 and CDR2: MGHRA and YSYEKL. The CDR3 consists of 15 residues. The CDR3, as DNA: TGCGCCAGCAGCCAGTCGACAGGGGGCTCTTGGGAGCAGTACTTC. Encoded protein: CASSQSTGGSWEQYF.

CDR3 DNA: TGTGCCAGCAGCCGCGGACTTTTCTTCACAGATACGCAGTATTTT. Residues: CASSRGLFFTDTQYF. The chain is built from TRBV7-3 and TRBJ2-3; a possible D gene is TRBD2 (5 bases). The CDR3 spans 15 residues. From germline, CDR1 is SGHTA and CDR2 FQGTGA. V was pared by 5 bases and J by 2 bases, with 14 bases between.

The rearrangement links TRBV19 to TRBJ1-2, with D perhaps matching TRBD1 (6 bases). This CDR3 is 14 amino acids long. Trimming left V 5 bases short and J 7 bases short, with 17 bases between. The germline V gene has CDR1 LNHDA and CDR2 SQIVND (reference sequence). The CDR3 sequence is CASSPWGGATGYTF. In DNA form, the CDR3 reads TGTGCCAGTAGTCCCTGGGGGGGGGCGACTGGCTACACCTTC.

This chain uses TRBV6-5 with TRBJ2-2, with D perhaps TRBD1 (5 bases). CDR3 length: 15 amino acids. Germline CDR1 MNHEY, CDR2 SVGAGI. Trimming took 2 bases from V and 4 from J, leaving 11 bases between them. CDR3 bases: TGTGCCAGCAGTTACAAGGACACCTCCACCGGGGAGCTGTTTTTT. Amino acids: CASSYKDTSTGELFF.

The rearrangement links TRBV4-1 to TRBJ2-1, with TRBD2 as a possible D gene (5 bases). Between the trimmed V and J ends, which lost 3 bases and 10 bases, there was a span of 10 bases. From germline, CDR1 is MGHRA and CDR2 YSYEKL. This CDR3 region has 12 residues. The CDR3 protein is CASSHSLGEQFF. In nucleotides, the CDR3 is TGCGCCAGCAGCCATTCACTAGGGGAGCAGTTCTTC.

V is TRBV5-4 and J is TRBJ1-6; tentatively, D is TRBD1 (6 bases). Germline CDR1 is SGHNT and CDR2 is YYREEE (reference sequence). This CDR3 contains 13 residues. Trimming removed 0 bases at V and 14 bases at J, with 12 bases between. CDR3: CASSLGGQAALHF. DNA for the CDR3: TGTGCCAGCAGCTTGGGGGGGCAGGCCGCCCTCCACTTT. The entire variable domain, with the rest obtained from reference TRBV5-4 and TRBJ1-6, is as follows: ETGVTQSPTHLIKTRGQQVTLRCSSQSGHNTVSWYQQALGQGPQFIFQYYREEENGRGNFPPRFSGLQFPNYSSELNVNALELDDSALYLCASSLGGQAALHFGNGTRLTVT.

This clone was observed a few times. The chain is built from TRBV25-1 and TRBJ1-1; 9 bases match TRBD1. Germline values: CDR1 MGHDK, CDR2 SYGVNS. V lost 0 bases and J lost 7; bases outside the gene matches: 6. The length of the CDR3 is 15 residues. As DNA, the CDR3 is TGTGCCAGCAGTGAATATCCGGACAGGGGAAATGAAGCTTTCTTT. This translates into CASSEYPDRGNEAFF.

V is TRBV7-9 and J is TRBJ1-2, with TRBD1 identical over 7 bases. Germline V gene sequence: CDR1 SEHNR, CDR2 FQNEAQ (reference sequence). Trimming at V came to 5 bases and at J to 7 bases, leaving 4 bases not matched to a gene. The CDR3 extends over 12 amino acids. The CDR3 here is CASSHRQGGYTF. CDR3 bases: TGTGCCAGCAGCCATCGACAGGGTGGCTACACCTTC.

This chain links TRBV5-4 with TRBJ2-7, with 9 bases fitting TRBD1. CDR1 is SGHNT and CDR2 is YYREEE in the germline V gene (reference sequence). V gave up 6 bases and J gave up 2 bases; unmatched junction bases: 9. This CDR3 is built from 15 residues. The CDR3 here is CASKGGTGRAYEQYF. In DNA, the CDR3 is TGTGCCAGCAAGGGGGGGACAGGGAGGGCCTACGAGCAGTACTTC.

This chain joins TRBV21-1 and TRBJ2-7; the table's D call, TRBD2, has no DNA check behind it. TRBV21-1 is reported as a pseudogene. The CDR3 contains 16 residues. CDR3 nucleotides: TGTGCCAGCAGTTTTCCCTCGGGGGGACCTACCTACGAGCAGTACTTC. It is translated as CASSFPSGGPTYEQYF.

CDR3 bases: TGTGCCATCACCCTGCGGTCTAACACTGAAGCTTTCTTT. It yields the protein CAITLRSNTEAFF. The chain is built from TRBV10-3 and TRBJ1-1, with D hard to call. Trimming pared 7 bases from V and 2 bases from J, leaving 11 bases between. CDR1 and CDR2 (germline): ENHRY, SYGVKD. This CDR3 is 13 amino acids long.

The chain is built from TRBV11-3 and TRBJ2-5; 7 positions agree with TRBD2. The germline gives CDR1 SGHNT, CDR2 YENEEA. This CDR3 is built from 14 residues. V dropped 5 bases and J dropped 5; count of bases not matched to a gene: 8. The CDR3 sequence: CASSLGGTGETQYF. DNA of the CDR3: TGTGCCAGCAGCCTGGGAGGGACGGGGGAGACCCAGTACTTC. The complete variable domain, with remaining parts taken from reference TRBV11-3 and TRBJ2-5, reads EAGVVQSPRYKIIEKKQPVAFWCNPISGHNTLYWYLQNLGQGPELLIRYENEEAVDDSQLPKDRFSAERLKGVDSTLKIQPAELGDSAVYLCASSLGGTGETQYFGPGTRLLVL.

The rearrangement uses TRBV7-3 and TRBJ2-3; weak D call: TRBD2 (5 bases). Germline CDR1 reads SGHTA; CDR2 reads FQGTGA. This CDR3 has 15 amino acids. The ends were cut back, 2 bases at V and 2 bases at J, with 11 bases in the middle. The CDR3, as DNA: TGTGCCAGCAGCTTAGGAGACTACTCCACAGATACGCAGTATTTT. Translating it yields CASSLGDYSTDTQYF.

This chain uses TRBV7-2 with TRBJ2-5, with TRBD1 as a possible D gene (5 bases). CDR1 and CDR2 from the germline V gene are SGHTA and FQGNSA. There are 15 residues in the CDR3. Between the trimmed V and J ends, which lost 3 bases and 5 bases, there was a span of 16 bases. The CDR3 sequence is CASSFRGRVGETQYF. In nucleotides, the CDR3 is TGTGCCAGCAGCTTCCGTGGCAGGGTGGGTGAGACCCAGTACTTC.

The gene calls are TRBV19 and TRBJ2-3; D possibly corresponds to TRBD1 (6 bases). Trimming stripped 6 bases from V and 6 bases from J, with 22 bases between. CDR1 is LNHDA and CDR2 is SQIVND in the germline V gene (reference sequence). This CDR3 comprises 16 residues. CDR3 sequence reads: CASRSWGQGKGDTQYF. The CDR3 bases are TGTGCCAGTAGGTCCTGGGGGCAGGGCAAGGGGGATACGCAGTATTTT.

The chain uses TRBV15 and TRBJ2-6, with D perhaps matching TRBD2 (5 bases). The CDR3 spans 15 residues. Germline V CDR1 and CDR2: LNHNV, YYDKDF (reference sequence). The ends were cut back, 5 bases at V and 2 bases at J, with 10 bases in the middle. In DNA, the CDR3 is TGTGCCACCAGCCCCCTCGGGGCTGGGGCCAACGTCCTGACTTTC. It codes for CATSPLGAGANVLTF. The full variable domain, with the rest looked up from reference TRBV15 and TRBJ2-6, is DAMVIQNPRYQVTQFGKPVTLSCSQTLNHNVMYWYQQKSSQAPKLLFHYYDKDFNNEADTPDNFQSRRPNTSFCFLDIRSPGLGDTAMYLCATSPLGAGANVLTFGAGSRLTVL.

The gene calls are TRBV5-1 and TRBJ2-7; TRBD1 aligns across 7 bases. Germline CDR1 and CDR2: SGHRS and YFSETQ. The CDR3 consists of 14 residues. Unmatched junction bases numbered 6, after V lost 4 bases and J lost 2 bases. CDR3 bases: TGCGCCAGCAGCCCCGGACAGGAGACCTACGAGCAGTACTTC. It yields the protein CASSPGQETYEQYF.

The chain joins TRBV5-4 to TRBJ1-2; 7 bases match TRBD1. The CDR3 consists of 15 residues. CDR1 and CDR2 from the germline V gene are SGHNT and YYREEE (reference sequence). V trimming: 0 bases; J trimming: 5 bases; junction bases outside the gene matches: 7. The CDR3 coding sequence is TGTGCCAGCAGCTTGGTTGAGGGGGCGCGATATGGCTACACCTTC. It encodes CASSLVEGARYGYTF.

This clone was seen a single time. The genes are TRBV27 and TRBJ2-3; 7 bases are shared with TRBD2. The junction had 7 bases not matched to a gene; V was cut back by 4 bases and J by 0 bases. This CDR3 comprises 16 residues. Germline V gene data show CDR1 as MNHEY and CDR2 as SMNVEV (reference sequence). For the CDR3, the DNA is TGTGCCAGCAGTTCCCCTAGCGGCCCTAGCACAGATACGCAGTATTTT. Amino acid sequence: CASSSPSGPSTDTQYF.

The rearrangement links TRBV11-1 to TRBJ2-7; D uncertain. The V gene's germline CDR1 is SGHAT and CDR2 FQDESV (reference sequence). V shed 2 bases and J shed 3 bases, with 8 bases lying between them. This CDR3 contains 13 residues. CDR3: CASSLRRDYEQYF. The CDR3 coding sequence is TGTGCCAGCAGCTTAAGGAGAGACTACGAGCAGTACTTC. The full variable domain, in which reference TRBV11-1 and TRBJ2-7 provide the parts outside the CDR3, is EAEVAQSPRYKITEKSQAVAFWCDPISGHATLYWYRQILGQGPELLVQFQDESVVDDSQLPKDRFSAERLKGVDSTLKIQPAELGDSAMYLCASSLRRDYEQYFGPGTRLTVT.